A selection of T cell receptor beta chains follows, all from one sample in a study of cytomegalovirus exposure and HLA in healthy donors. Only in-frame clones appear in the TCRdb table, and some are missing; sequencing was by immunoSEQ multiplex PCR. The data hold 80,000 to 90,000 clones, with roughly 97% observed a single time. Material for sequencing was PBMCs. These receptors came from a man younger than 35 in good health and CMV-seronegative. CDR3s include the opening cysteine and the closing phenylalanine or tryptophan. The order of the fields is V gene, D gene, clone size, J gene, CDR3 DNA, CDR3 protein. The D gene is left open where the match is weak. Size tells how often a clone was seen (once, few, many) or the class of an expanded clone, and some rows leave it out.

TRBV6-5,NA,NA,TRBJ1-2,TGTGCCAGCAGTTCCGATTTTGACAGTATTGGCTACACCTTC,CASSSDFDSIGYTF
TRBV28,TRBD2,few,TRBJ2-3,TGTGCCAGCAGTTCCCCCTACCTGCTAGCGGGCACAGATACGCAGTATTTT,CASSSPYLLAGTDTQYF
TRBV27,NA,NA,TRBJ2-3,TGTGCCAGCAGTTCCCCGGGCGGGAGCACAGATACGCAGTATTTT,CASSSPGGSTDTQYF
TRBV6-4,NA,NA,TRBJ2-1,TGTGCCAGCAGCGGAGGGTACAATGAGCAGTTCTTC,CASSGGYNEQFF
TRBV5-4,NA,NA,TRBJ1-3,TGTGCCAGCAGGCGGCAGGGCTCTGGAAACACCATATATTTT,CASRRQGSGNTIYF
TRBV7-2,TRBD1,NA,TRBJ1-4,TGTGCCAGCCGAACAGGGGGCGGTGGTGAAAAACTGTTTTTT,CASRTGGGGEKLFF
TRBV30,TRBD2,NA,TRBJ2-1,TGTGCCTGGGGCAAAGCGGGAGGGCCTCAGAATGAGCAGTTCTTC,CAWGKAGGPQNEQFF
TRBV11-2,TRBD1,NA,TRBJ1-2,TGTGCCAGCAGGATTCTCCGGACAGGAACCTCTAACTATGGCTACACCTTC,CASRILRTGTSNYGYTF
TRBV5-1,NA,NA,TRBJ2-1,TGCGCCAGCAGATTGGATACGGGGGACTTCAACAATGAGCAGTTCTTC,CASRLDTGDFNNEQFF
TRBV9,TRBD1,NA,TRBJ1-3,TGTGCCAGCAGCGTAGCCGGACAGGGCTCTGGAAACACCATATATTTT,CASSVAGQGSGNTIYF
TRBV2,NA,NA,TRBJ1-1,TGTGCCAGCAGTGAGCAGGCTGGGAACACTGAAGCTTTCTTT,CASSEQAGNTEAFF
TRBV4-3,TRBD1,NA,TRBJ2-1,TGCGCCAGCAGCCAAGATCGGACAGGTAGAGATGAGCAGTTCTTC,CASSQDRTGRDEQFF
TRBV2,TRBD1,NA,TRBJ1-1,TGTGCCAGCAGTGAAAATTTTATGGGTCTACAGGGGAGTATAAACACTGAAGCTTTCTTT,CASSENFMGLQGSINTEAFF
TRBV28,NA,NA,TRBJ1-1,TGTGCCAGCAGCGGCCTTCAGGGGAACACTGAAGCTTTCTTT,CASSGLQGNTEAFF
TRBV27,TRBD1,NA,TRBJ2-1,TGTGCCAGCAGCTTAATCCCGACAGGGGTCGGGGTTGGGCAGTTCTTC,CASSLIPTGVGVGQFF
TRBV4-3,TRBD1,NA,TRBJ1-2,TGCGCCAGCAGCCAAGAGGTATCCAACAGGGGCTTCGGGTATGGCTACACCTTC,CASSQEVSNRGFGYGYTF
TRBV7-3,NA,NA,TRBJ2-5,TGTGCCAGCAGCTTATCCCTAACTAGATTGGAGACCCAGTACTTC,CASSLSLTRLETQYF
TRBV10-3,TRBD2,NA,TRBJ2-2,TGTGCCATCAGAGGGCTAGCGGGAGGAGGCACCGGGGAGCTGTTTTTT,CAIRGLAGGGTGELFF
TRBV27,TRBD1,NA,TRBJ2-7,TGTGCCAGCAGTTTATCTGCGGGGTGGGGAGTGAACGATGAATACTGGACAGGGTTCAACGAGCAGTACTTC,CASSLSAGWGVNDEYWTGFNEQYF
TRBV9,NA,NA,TRBJ1-2,TGTGCCAGCAGCGCGAATCAGGGATGGACCGGGAGTGGCTACACCTTC,CASSANQGWTGSGYTF
TRBV6-6,TRBD1,NA,TRBJ1-2,TGTGCCAGCAGTTACCCACAGGGGTTTGGCTACACCTTC,CASSYPQGFGYTF
TRBV27,NA,NA,TRBJ2-3,TGTGCCAGCAGTTTAATCCCCGCCTATGAGGCGCAGTATTTT,CASSLIPAYEAQYF